This TCR beta chain was identified during a study of T cell repertoires in cytomegalovirus infection. General observations from the study: People with CMV and the relevant HLA were identified by cumulative public TCR beta family frequency.

In this sample, this clonotype turned up a few times. The antigen is undetermined. CDR3 length: 14 residues. V dropped 1 base and J dropped 5; count of bases not matched to a gene: 4. Germline V gene lookup returns CDR1 SGHVS and CDR2 FNYEAQ. TCRdb used MiXCR to reprocess the reads, holding one entry per CDR3 protein. The sample lists some 920,000 distinct CDR3 sequences, around 30% occurring once. The TCR was taken from a human donor in good health (CMV status not recorded). Some clones in this sample may be carry-over from other donors' samples. This specimen consisted of cultured CD8+ T cells from PBMCs, obtained from culture after CMV antigen stimulation. The V and J genes are TRBV7-6 and TRBJ2-5; TRBD1 matches at 7 bases. The CDR3 loop is CASSLETGLETQYF. CDR3 in DNA: TGTGCCAGCAGCTTAGAGACAGGGTTGGAGACCCAGTACTTC.